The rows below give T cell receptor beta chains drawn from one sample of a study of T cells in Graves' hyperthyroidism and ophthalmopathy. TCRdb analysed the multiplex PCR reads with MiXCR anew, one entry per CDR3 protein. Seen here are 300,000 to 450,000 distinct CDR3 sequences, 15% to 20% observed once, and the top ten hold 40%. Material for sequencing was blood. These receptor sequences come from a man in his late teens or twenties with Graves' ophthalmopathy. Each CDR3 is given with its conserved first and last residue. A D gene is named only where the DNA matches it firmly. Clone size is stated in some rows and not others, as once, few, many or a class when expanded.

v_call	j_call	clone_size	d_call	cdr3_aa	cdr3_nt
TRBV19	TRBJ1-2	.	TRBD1	CASSISQGNYGYTF	TGTGCCAGTAGTATCTCACAGGGGAACTATGGCTACACCTTC
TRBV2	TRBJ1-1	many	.	CAEGSRGDSEAFF	TGTGCCGAGGGAAGCAGGGGCGACTCTGAAGCTTTCTTT
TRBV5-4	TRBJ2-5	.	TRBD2	CASSLSSGSRETQYF	TGTGCCAGCAGCTTGTCTAGCGGGAGTAGGGAGACCCAGTACTTC
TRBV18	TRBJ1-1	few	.	CASSPFESGGNTEAFF	TGTGCCAGCTCACCATTTGAGTCCGGCGGGAACACTGAAGCTTTCTTT
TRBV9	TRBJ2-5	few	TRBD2	CASSESGSKETQYF	TGTGCCAGCAGCGAGAGCGGGAGTAAAGAGACCCAGTACTTC
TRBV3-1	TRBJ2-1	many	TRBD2	CASSSGGSSYNEQFF	TGTGCCAGCAGTAGCGGGGGGAGCTCCTACAATGAGCAGTTCTTC
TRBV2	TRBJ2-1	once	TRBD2	CASSSSTSGGLYNEQFF	TGTGCCAGCAGCTCGAGCACATCGGGAGGTTTGTACAATGAGCAGTTCTTC
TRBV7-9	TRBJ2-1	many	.	CASSPTSPSSYNEQFF	TGTGCCAGCAGCCCTACAAGCCCGAGCTCCTACAATGAGCAGTTCTTC
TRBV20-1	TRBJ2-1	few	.	CSAPEGGTYNEQFF	TGCAGTGCGCCCGAGGGGGGAACCTACAATGAGCAGTTCTTC
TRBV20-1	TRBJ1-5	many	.	CSARHTGLDQPQHF	TGCAGTGCTAGACATACAGGGCTGGATCAGCCCCAGCATTTT
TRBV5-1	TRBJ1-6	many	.	CASKQRTENSPLHF	TGCGCCAGCAAGCAGAGGACAGAAAATTCACCCCTCCACTTT
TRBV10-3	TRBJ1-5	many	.	CAISELEGNNQPQHF	TGTGCCATCAGTGAGTTGGAGGGGAACAATCAGCCCCAGCATTTT
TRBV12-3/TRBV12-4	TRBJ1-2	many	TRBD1	CASTFTGAYGYTF	TGTGCCAGCACCTTTACAGGGGCCTATGGCTACACCTTC
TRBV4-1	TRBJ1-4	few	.	CASSQQGGSGEKLFF	TGCGCCAGCAGCCAACAGGGCGGCTCTGGTGAAAAACTGTTTTTT
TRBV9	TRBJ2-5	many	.	CASSGKEVGETQYF	TGTGCCAGCAGCGGAAAGGAGGTCGGGGAGACCCAGTACTTC
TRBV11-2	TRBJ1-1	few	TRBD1	CASRYPTGGRVTEAFF	TGTGCCAGCAGGTATCCAACAGGGGGCCGAGTCACTGAAGCTTTCTTT
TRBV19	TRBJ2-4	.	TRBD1	CASSDRGSTKNIQYF	TGTGCCAGTAGTGACAGGGGGTCGACCAAAAACATTCAGTACTTC
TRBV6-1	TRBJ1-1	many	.	CASSPRQAGGTEAFF	TGTGCCAGCAGCCCCAGACAAGCGGGGGGCACTGAAGCTTTCTTT
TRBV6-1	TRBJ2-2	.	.	CASIMSGLSTGELFF	TGTGCCAGCATCATGTCGGGTTTAAGTACCGGGGAGCTGTTTTTT
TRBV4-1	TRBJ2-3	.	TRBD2	CASSHSSGGATDTQYF	TGCGCCAGCAGCCACTCTAGCGGGGGGGCCACAGATACGCAGTATTTT
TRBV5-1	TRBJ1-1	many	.	CASSLQAGTEAFF	TGCGCCAGCAGCTTGCAGGCGGGCACTGAAGCTTTCTTT
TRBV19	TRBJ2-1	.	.	CASSIDPTPYEQFF	TGTGCCAGTAGTATAGACCCTACTCCATATGAGCAGTTCTTC
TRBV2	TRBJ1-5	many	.	CASSDKDTSDYSNQPQHF	TGTGCCAGCAGCGACAAGGACACCTCCGACTATAGCAATCAGCCCCAGCATTTT
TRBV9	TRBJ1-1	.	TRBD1	CASSSGGGLSPDGTEAFF	TGTGCCAGCAGTTCCGGAGGGGGCCTTTCCCCCGATGGCACTGAAGCTTTCTTT
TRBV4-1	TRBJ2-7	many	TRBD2	CASRGLAGPTYEQYF	TGCGCCAGCAGGGGACTAGCGGGGCCGACCTACGAGCAGTACTTC
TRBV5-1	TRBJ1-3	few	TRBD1	CASSRSGQGASGNTIYF	TGCGCCAGCAGCAGATCAGGACAGGGGGCATCTGGAAACACCATATATTTT
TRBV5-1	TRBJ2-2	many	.	CASRPDYGELFF	TGCGCCAGCAGACCAGACTACGGGGAGCTGTTTTTT
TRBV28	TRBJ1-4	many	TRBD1	CASSLGTGGWGLNEKLFF	TGTGCCAGCAGTCTAGGGACAGGGGGATGGGGCCTAAATGAAAAACTGTTTTTT
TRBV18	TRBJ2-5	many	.	CASSPPAHQETQYF	TGTGCCAGCTCACCACCGGCTCACCAAGAGACCCAGTACTTC
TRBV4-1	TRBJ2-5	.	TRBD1	CASSHTDRGRGETQYF	TGCGCCAGCAGCCATACGGACAGGGGCAGGGGAGAGACCCAGTACTTC